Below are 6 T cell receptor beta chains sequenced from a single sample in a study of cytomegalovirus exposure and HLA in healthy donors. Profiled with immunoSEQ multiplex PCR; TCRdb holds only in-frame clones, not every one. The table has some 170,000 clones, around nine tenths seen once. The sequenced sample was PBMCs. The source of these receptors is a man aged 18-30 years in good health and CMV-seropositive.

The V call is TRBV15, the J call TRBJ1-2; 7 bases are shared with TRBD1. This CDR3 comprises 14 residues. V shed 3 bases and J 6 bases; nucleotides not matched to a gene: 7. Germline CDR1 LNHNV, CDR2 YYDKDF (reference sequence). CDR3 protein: CATSSRQGSHGYTF. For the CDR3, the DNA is TGTGCCACCAGCAGTAGACAGGGCTCGCATGGCTACACCTTC.

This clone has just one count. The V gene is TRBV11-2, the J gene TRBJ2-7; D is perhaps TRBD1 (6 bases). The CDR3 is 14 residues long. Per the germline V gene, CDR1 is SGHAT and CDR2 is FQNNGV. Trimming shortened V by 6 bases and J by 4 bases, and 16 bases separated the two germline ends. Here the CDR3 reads CASRRGGGQYEQYF. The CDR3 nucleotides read TGTGCCAGCAGGAGGGGTGGGGGCCAATACGAGCAGTACTTC.

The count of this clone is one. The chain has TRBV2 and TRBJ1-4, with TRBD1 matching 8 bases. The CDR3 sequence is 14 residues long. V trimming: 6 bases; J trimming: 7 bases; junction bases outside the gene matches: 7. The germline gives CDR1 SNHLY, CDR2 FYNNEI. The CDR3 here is CASRETGEGEKLFF. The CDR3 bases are TGTGCCAGCAGAGAGACAGGGGAGGGTGAAAAACTGTTTTTT.

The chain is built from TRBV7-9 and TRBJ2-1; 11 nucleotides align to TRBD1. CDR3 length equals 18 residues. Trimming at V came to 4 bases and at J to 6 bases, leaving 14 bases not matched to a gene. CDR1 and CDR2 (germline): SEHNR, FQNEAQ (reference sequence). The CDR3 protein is CASSSTELRDRGINEQFF. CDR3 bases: TGTGCCAGCAGCTCGACAGAACTCCGGGACAGGGGGATCAATGAGCAGTTCTTC.

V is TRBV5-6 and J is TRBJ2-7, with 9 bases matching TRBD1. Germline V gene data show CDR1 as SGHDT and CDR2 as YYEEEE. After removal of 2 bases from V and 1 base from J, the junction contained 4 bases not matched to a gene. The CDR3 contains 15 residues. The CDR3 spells CASSLPGTGSYEQYF. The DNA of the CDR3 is TGTGCCAGCAGCTTACCCGGGACAGGGTCCTACGAGCAGTACTTC. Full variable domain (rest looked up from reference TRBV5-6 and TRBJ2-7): DAGVTQSPTHLIKTRGQQVTLRCSPKSGHDTVSWYQQALGQGPQFIFQYYEEEERQRGNFPDRFSGHQFPNYSSELNVNALLLGDSALYLCASSLPGTGSYEQYFGPGTRLTVT.

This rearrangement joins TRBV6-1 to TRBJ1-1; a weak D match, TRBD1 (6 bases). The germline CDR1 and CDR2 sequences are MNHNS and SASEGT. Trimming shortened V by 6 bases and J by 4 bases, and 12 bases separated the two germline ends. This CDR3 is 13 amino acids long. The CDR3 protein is CASSLQGPTEAFF. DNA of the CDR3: TGTGCCAGCAGCCTACAGGGTCCCACTGAAGCTTTCTTT.